What follows are 10 T cell receptor beta chains derived from one specimen sequenced in a study of blood T cell repertoires in COVID-19 (dated by TCRdb to about 2020). The library was generated by the immunoSEQ multiplex PCR assay. Here the immuneACCESS table is served through TCRdb, limited to in-frame sequences with V and J called. Missing clones are a known gap in these copies; in checked studies unresolved V genes cover under half, and the rest lacks a known reason. The sample table lists around 310,000 clones, about nine tenths of them with a count of one. Almost 9.5% of the sample is taken by the ten largest. The sample was PBMCs or T cells enriched from blood (not recorded which). These receptor sequences come from a woman aged 25 to 39 who had recovered from COVID-19.

The J gene is TRBJ2-7, the V gene TRBV11-2; D call uncertain. Germline CDR1 reads SGHAT; CDR2 reads FQNNGV. V lost 2 bases and J 4 bases, leaving 6 bases between the germline ends. The CDR3 is 12 amino acids. Here the CDR3 reads CASSLPNYEQYF. CDR3 in DNA: TGTGCCAGCAGCTTACCCAATTACGAGCAGTACTTC.

In its sample, this clone was seen once. The rearrangement links TRBV10-3 to TRBJ1-5, with 9 bases fitting TRBD1. The V gene end was trimmed by 6 bases and the J gene end by 4 bases; junction bases not matched to a gene: 19. Germline lookup yields CDR1 ENHRY and CDR2 SYGVKD. This CDR3 region has 19 residues. The CDR3 region has the DNA TGTGCCATCAGGGGGATATTGGGACAGGGCACCCGACATAATCAGCCCCAGCATTTT. It yields the protein CAIRGILGQGTRHNQPQHF.

The V and J genes are TRBV6-6 and TRBJ2-3; the D gene is possibly TRBD2 (5 bases). CDR1 and CDR2 (germline): MNHNY, SVGAGI (reference sequence). This CDR3 is 15 amino acids long. The ends were cut back, 2 bases at V and 2 bases at J, with 11 bases in the middle. CDR3 nucleotides: TGTGCCAGCAGTTACAGAGCGGCGATCACAGATACGCAGTATTTT. Its protein product is CASSYRAAITDTQYF.

This chain connects TRBV19 to TRBJ2-3, with TRBD2 matching 11 bases. Trimming took 4 bases from V and 3 from J; bases not matched to a gene: 6. The germline V gene has CDR1 LNHDA and CDR2 SQIVND (reference sequence). The CDR3 length is 16 residues. Here the CDR3 reads CASSTIAGGETDTQYF. The DNA for the CDR3 is TGTGCCAGTAGTACCATAGCGGGAGGGGAAACAGATACGCAGTATTTT.

A single count supports this clone. CDR3 bases: TGTGCCAGCAGTTACGGCGAAGGGGTCACTGAAGCTTTCTTT. As protein: CASSYGEGVTEAFF. The chain employs TRBV6-5 and TRBJ1-1, with D perhaps matching TRBD1 (5 bases). The CDR3 spans 14 residues. Trimming stripped 2 bases from V and 4 bases from J, with 11 bases between. The germline V gene has CDR1 MNHEY and CDR2 SVGAGI.

J is TRBJ1-2 and V is TRBV28; 8 bases map to TRBD1. CDR3 length equals 15 residues. V shed 5 bases and J 6 bases; nucleotides not matched to a gene: 11. The germline CDR1 and CDR2 sequences are MDHEN and SYDVKM. The CDR3 coding sequence is TGTGCCAGCAGTCGAAACAGGGGGTTAGGGGATGGCTACACCTTC. The encoded protein is CASSRNRGLGDGYTF.

The rearrangement uses TRBV19 and TRBJ1-1; no reliable D call. Per germline, CDR1 LNHDA and CDR2 SQIVND (reference sequence). CDR3 size: 13 residues. Deletions cut 5 bases from V and 7 bases from J, with 14 bases between. The CDR3 DNA sequence: TGTGCCAGTAGTTTCAGACCTCCAGGTGAAGCTTTCTTT. The encoded protein is CASSFRPPGEAFF.

The chain carries TRBV7-3 and TRBJ2-1, with D perhaps matching TRBD2 (5 bases). Trimming removed 8 bases at V and 5 bases at J, with 13 bases between. The CDR3 runs to 13 residues. Germline V gene data show CDR1 as SGHTA and CDR2 as FQGTGA. CDR3 coding DNA: TGTGCCAGCGGCCGGGGAGTTGACAATGAGCAGTTCTTC. Protein product: CASGRGVDNEQFF.

This sequence joins TRBV19 and TRBJ2-1; D is undetermined. V was clipped by 7 bases and J by 6 bases, with 13 bases between them. This CDR3 region has 13 residues. The V gene's germline CDR1 is LNHDA and CDR2 SQIVND (reference sequence). CDR3 amino acids: CASTQNLLNEQFF. The CDR3 region has the DNA TGTGCCAGTACGCAAAACTTACTCAATGAGCAGTTCTTC.

The CDR3 DNA follows: TGCGCCAGCAGTTCAAACATCCTGGTGGCGGGAGGGCCCGGGGATACGCAGTATTTT. This codes for CASSSNILVAGGPGDTQYF. This sequence joins TRBV4-3 and TRBJ2-3, with TRBD2 matching 9 bases. The CDR3 is 19 amino acids. The germline V gene has CDR1 LGHNA and CDR2 YSLEER. Trimming at V came to 6 bases and at J to 6 bases, leaving 22 bases not matched to a gene.